What follows are 16 T cell receptor beta chains derived from one specimen sequenced in a study of T cells after somatic rescue of genetic block. Profiling relied on immunoSEQ multiplex PCR, and the TCRdb table lists in-frame clones only, not all of them. The table lists 13,000 or so clones, 65% to 75% of them singletons, with under 25% in the top ten. The sample taken for sequencing was peripheral blood mononuclear cells (PBMCs). The receptor set was obtained from a boy aged 10-17 years.

The V and J genes are TRBV28 and TRBJ2-1; D is ambiguous. The germline V gene has CDR1 MDHEN and CDR2 SYDVKM. Trimming pared 1 base from V and 0 bases from J, leaving 10 bases between. The CDR3 has 16 residues. The CDR3 sequence: CASSLFTGCSYNEQFF. CDR3 coding DNA: TGTGCCAGCAGTTTATTTACCGGTTGCTCCTACAATGAGCAGTTCTTC.

Notes on this clone: The junction does not match germline at one end; this may be a read error. The V gene is TRBV7-9, the J gene TRBJ2-7, with D possibly matching TRBD1 (5 bases). The germline V gene has CDR1 SEHNR and CDR2 FQNEAQ (reference sequence). The CDR3 extends over 16 amino acids. CDR3: CASSLGIGAPIYEQYF. CDR3 DNA sequence: TGTGCCAGCAGTTTAGGAATAGGGGCACCAATCTACGAGCAGTACTTC.

The chain uses TRBV5-6 and TRBJ2-3; D is unclear. In germline, CDR1 is SGHDT, CDR2 YYEEEE. V lost 2 bases, J lost 2 bases, and 9 bases lay in between. The CDR3 totals 14 residues. The CDR3 loop reads CASSFIVVTDTQYF. The CDR3 DNA follows: TGTGCCAGCAGCTTCATTGTTGTCACAGATACGCAGTATTTT. The full variable domain, in which reference TRBV5-6 and TRBJ2-3 provide the parts outside the CDR3, is DAGVTQSPTHLIKTRGQQVTLRCSPKSGHDTVSWYQQALGQGPQFIFQYYEEEERQRGNFPDRFSGHQFPNYSSELNVNALLLGDSALYLCASSFIVVTDTQYFGPGTRLTVL.

Here the CDR3 reads CASSWDSNQPQHF. CDR3 nucleotide sequence: TGTGCCAGCAGCTGGGATAGCAATCAGCCCCAGCATTTT. The chain recombines TRBV7-6 with TRBJ1-5; D uncertain. This CDR3 has 13 amino acids. V was cut by 4 bases and J by 0 bases, with 4 bases left in between. CDR1 is SGHVS, CDR2 FNYEAQ, per germline.

A word on this clone: Other DNA sequences of this sample code for an identical CDR3. The chain is built from TRBV29-1 and TRBJ2-5; the D gene is possibly TRBD2 (5 bases). Trimming took off 5 bases at V and 5 bases at J, with 15 bases between the two ends. CDR3 length equals 13 residues. In germline, CDR1 is SQVTM, CDR2 ANQGSEA. CDR3 nucleotide sequence: TGCAGCGTTACTGGATTCTGGAGGGAGACCCAGTACTTC. This sequence encodes CSVTGFWRETQYF.

V and J are TRBV7-8 and TRBJ2-5; D is unresolved. The CDR3 spans 13 residues. The V and J ends lost 5 bases and 4 bases respectively, with 11 bases between them. Per germline, CDR1 SGHVS and CDR2 FQNEAQ. The CDR3 reads CASSPGSAETQYF. The CDR3 region has the DNA TGTGCCAGCAGCCCAGGCTCGGCAGAGACCCAGTACTTC.

For the CDR3, the DNA is TGTGCCAGCTCTCCCAGCCCAGGGTCTTTCCTCACCGGGGAGCTGTTTTTT. It specifies CASSPSPGSFLTGELFF. The genes are TRBV18 and TRBJ2-2, with a weak D call TRBD1 (5 bases). Trimming removed 6 bases from V and 4 bases from J, with 21 bases in between. The CDR3 extends over 17 amino acids. Germline-derived CDR1 and CDR2 are KGHSH and LQKENI.

The rearrangement uses TRBV5-6 and TRBJ1-3, with D possibly being TRBD1 (6 bases). V dropped 0 bases and J dropped 0 bases, with 7 bases sitting between them. From germline, CDR1 is SGHDT and CDR2 YYEEEE. The CDR3 has 15 residues. The CDR3 is CASSLARGSGNTIYF. CDR3 DNA: TGTGCCAGCAGCTTGGCCAGGGGCTCTGGAAACACCATATATTTT.

The J gene is TRBJ2-7, the V gene TRBV4-1; 8 positions agree with TRBD1. V lost 3 bases to trimming and J lost 5 bases; unmatched junction nucleotides: 6. Germline V gene data show CDR1 as MGHRA and CDR2 as YSYEKL. This CDR3 has 14 residues. The DNA of the CDR3 is TGCGCCAGCAGCCAGAGGACAGGGTCCCACGAGCAGTACTTC. Encoded protein: CASSQRTGSHEQYF.

Judged by abundance, this clone is large (0.1 to 1%). CDR3 loop: CSVGEGGHFADTQYF. The CDR3 bases are TGCAGCGTTGGGGAAGGGGGACACTTTGCAGATACGCAGTATTTT. The chain recombines TRBV29-1 with TRBJ2-3, with a possible D match to TRBD1 (6 bases). Deletions cut 4 bases from V and 4 bases from J, with 18 bases between. The CDR3 has 15 residues. Per the germline V gene, CDR1 is SQVTM and CDR2 is ANQGSEA.

The chain carries TRBV27 and TRBJ2-7; D remains ambiguous. V dropped 2 bases and J dropped 1 base, with 6 bases sitting between them. The CDR3 is 13 amino acids. Germline V gene sequence: CDR1 MNHEY, CDR2 SMNVEV (reference sequence). CDR3 nucleotides: TGTGCCAGCAGTTTAAAGACGTCCTACGAGCAGTACTTC. Its protein is CASSLKTSYEQYF.

A single count supports this clone. The gene calls are TRBV19 and TRBJ2-5, with 9 bases aligning to TRBD1. This CDR3 is 15 amino acids long. J gave up 8 bases and V 3 bases, and 10 bases lay outside the gene matches. The V gene's germline CDR1 is LNHDA and CDR2 SQIVND (reference sequence). This CDR3 is CASSIPGQGRETQYF. The CDR3 DNA is TGTGCCAGTAGTATTCCGGGACAGGGAAGAGAAACCCAGTACTTC.

The chain recombines TRBV18 with TRBJ2-7; the D gene is possibly TRBD2 (5 bases). Germline V gene sequence: CDR1 KGHSH, CDR2 LQKENI. V was trimmed by 5 bases and J by 2 bases, leaving 10 bases between them. CDR3 length equals 13 residues. The CDR3, as DNA: TGTGCCAGCTCATCGACTACTCCCTACGAGCAGTACTTC. Translated: CASSSTTPYEQYF.

The gene calls are TRBV15 and TRBJ1-1; TRBD1 agrees at 9 bases. CDR1 and CDR2 (germline): LNHNV, YYDKDF (reference sequence). This CDR3 comprises 13 residues. V dropped 5 bases and J dropped 5; count of bases not matched to a gene: 3. The CDR3 region is CATSGTGFTEAFF. The CDR3 DNA reads as TGTGCCACCAGCGGGACAGGGTTTACTGAAGCTTTCTTT.

The chain employs TRBV27 and TRBJ1-1; D is possibly TRBD1 (6 bases). V lost 8 bases and J lost 5, with 15 bases in between. Germline V CDR1 and CDR2: MNHEY, SMNVEV (reference sequence). The CDR3 has 13 residues. CDR3 in amino acids: CASGLGGATEAFF. The CDR3 nucleotides read TGTGCCAGCGGTCTGGGGGGCGCGACTGAAGCTTTCTTT.

The chain has TRBV9 and TRBJ2-5; TRBD1 aligns across 7 bases. In germline, CDR1 is SGDLS, CDR2 YYNGEE. The V and J ends lost 3 bases and 1 base, in that order; junction bases with no gene match: 6. The CDR3 sequence is 15 residues long. The DNA of the CDR3 is TGTGCCAGCAGCGCCCGACAGGGACCCCAAGAGACCCAGTACTTC. This sequence encodes CASSARQGPQETQYF.